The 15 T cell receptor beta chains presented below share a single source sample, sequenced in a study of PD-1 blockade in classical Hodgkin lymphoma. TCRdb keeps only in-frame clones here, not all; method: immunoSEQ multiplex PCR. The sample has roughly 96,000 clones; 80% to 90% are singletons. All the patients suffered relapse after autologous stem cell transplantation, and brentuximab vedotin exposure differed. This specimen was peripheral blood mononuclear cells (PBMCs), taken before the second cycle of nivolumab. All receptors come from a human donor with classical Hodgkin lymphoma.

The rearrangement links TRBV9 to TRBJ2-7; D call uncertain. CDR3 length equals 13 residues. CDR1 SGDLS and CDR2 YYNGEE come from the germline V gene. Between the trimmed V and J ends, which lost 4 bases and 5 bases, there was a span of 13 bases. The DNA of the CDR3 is TGTGCCAGCAGCTCACCCCTGTTAGACGAGCAGTACTTC. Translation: CASSSPLLDEQYF.

Here the CDR3 reads CAWSVLASGPSYEQYF. The CDR3, as DNA: TGTGCCTGGAGTGTACTCGCTAGCGGGCCCTCCTACGAGCAGTACTTC. The J gene is TRBJ2-7, the V gene TRBV30, with 8 positions matching TRBD2. The CDR3 has 16 amino acids. CDR1 GTSNPN and CDR2 SVGIG come from the germline V gene (reference sequence). V lost 0 bases and J lost 0; bases outside the gene matches: 7.

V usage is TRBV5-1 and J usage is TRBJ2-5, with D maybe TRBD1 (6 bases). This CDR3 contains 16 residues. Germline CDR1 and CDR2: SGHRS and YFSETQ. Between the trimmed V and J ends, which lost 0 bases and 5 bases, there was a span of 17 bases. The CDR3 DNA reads TGCGCCAGCAGCTTGGAGGGGGACAATCGAGTCGAGACCCAGTACTTC. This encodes CASSLEGDNRVETQYF.

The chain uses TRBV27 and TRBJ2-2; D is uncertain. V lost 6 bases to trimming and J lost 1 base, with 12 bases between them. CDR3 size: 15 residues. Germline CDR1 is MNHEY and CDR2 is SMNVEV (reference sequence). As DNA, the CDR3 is TGTGCCAGCAGGGGAACCCTCTTGAACACCGGGGAGCTGTTTTTT. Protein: CASRGTLLNTGELFF.

The DNA for the CDR3 is TGTGCCAGCAGCCTTGACCGAATCCAGTTCTTC. Protein sequence: CASSLDRIQFF. The rearrangement joins TRBV5-4 to TRBJ2-1, with D unresolved. In germline, CDR1 is SGHNT, CDR2 YYREEE (reference sequence). Trimming took 4 bases from V and 13 from J, leaving 12 bases between them. CDR3 length equals 11 residues.

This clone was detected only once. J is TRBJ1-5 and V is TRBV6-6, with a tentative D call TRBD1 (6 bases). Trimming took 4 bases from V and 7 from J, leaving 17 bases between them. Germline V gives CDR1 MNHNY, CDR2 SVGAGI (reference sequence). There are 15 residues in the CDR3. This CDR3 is CASSLAGEGVQPQHF. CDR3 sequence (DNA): TGTGCCAGCAGTTTAGCAGGGGAGGGGGTACAGCCCCAGCATTTT.

CDR3 region: CASSIRSVGVYSPLHF. The CDR3, as DNA: TGTGCCAGTAGTATAAGATCCGTAGGAGTGTATTCACCCCTCCACTTT. The chain joins TRBV19 to TRBJ1-6; D unresolved. The V end lost 2 bases, the J end lost 8 bases, and 16 bases lay between the germline ends. Germline CDR1 reads LNHDA; CDR2 reads SQIVND (reference sequence). The CDR3 extends over 16 amino acids.

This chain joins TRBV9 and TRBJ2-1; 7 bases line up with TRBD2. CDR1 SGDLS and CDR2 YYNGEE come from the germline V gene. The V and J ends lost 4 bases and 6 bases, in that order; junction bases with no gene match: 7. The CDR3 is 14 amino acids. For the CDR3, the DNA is TGTGCCAGCAGCTGGAGCGGGATGGGCAATGAGCAGTTCTTC. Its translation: CASSWSGMGNEQFF.

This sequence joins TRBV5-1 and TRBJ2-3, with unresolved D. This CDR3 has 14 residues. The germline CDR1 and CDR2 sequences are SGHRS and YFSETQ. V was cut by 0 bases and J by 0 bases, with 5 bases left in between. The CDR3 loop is CASSLGDSTDTQYF. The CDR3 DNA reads TGCGCCAGCAGCTTGGGGGATAGCACAGATACGCAGTATTTT.

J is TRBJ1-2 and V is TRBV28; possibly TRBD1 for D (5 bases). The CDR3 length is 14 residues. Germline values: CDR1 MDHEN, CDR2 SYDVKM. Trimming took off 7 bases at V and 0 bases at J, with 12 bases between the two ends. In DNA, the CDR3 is TGTGCCAGCAAAGTAAGGGGAGCTAACTATGGCTACACCTTC. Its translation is CASKVRGANYGYTF.

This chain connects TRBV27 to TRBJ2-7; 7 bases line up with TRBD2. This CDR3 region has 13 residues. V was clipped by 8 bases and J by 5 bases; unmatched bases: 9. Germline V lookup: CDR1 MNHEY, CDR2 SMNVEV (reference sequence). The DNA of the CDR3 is TGTGCCAGCTGGGGCGGGAGTGACGACGAGCAGTACTTC. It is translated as CASWGGSDDEQYF.

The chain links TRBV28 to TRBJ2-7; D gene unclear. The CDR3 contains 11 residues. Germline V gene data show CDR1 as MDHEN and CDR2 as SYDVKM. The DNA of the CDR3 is TGTGTATGTCAGGACCCCTACGAGCAGTACTTC. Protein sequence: CVCQDPYEQYF.

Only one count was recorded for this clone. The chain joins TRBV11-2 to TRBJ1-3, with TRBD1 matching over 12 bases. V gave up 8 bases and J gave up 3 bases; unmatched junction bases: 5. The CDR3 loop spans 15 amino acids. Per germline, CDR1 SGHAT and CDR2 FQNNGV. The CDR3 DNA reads TGTGCCAGCGGGACAGGGGGCGCATATGGAAACACCATATATTTT. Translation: CASGTGGAYGNTIYF.

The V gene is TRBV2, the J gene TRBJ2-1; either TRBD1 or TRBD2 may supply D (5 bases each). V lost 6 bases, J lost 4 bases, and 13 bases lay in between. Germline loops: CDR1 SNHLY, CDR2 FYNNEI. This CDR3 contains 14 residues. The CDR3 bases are TGTGCCAGCAGGGGAGACAGAACATACAATGAGCAGTTCTTC. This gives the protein CASRGDRTYNEQFF.

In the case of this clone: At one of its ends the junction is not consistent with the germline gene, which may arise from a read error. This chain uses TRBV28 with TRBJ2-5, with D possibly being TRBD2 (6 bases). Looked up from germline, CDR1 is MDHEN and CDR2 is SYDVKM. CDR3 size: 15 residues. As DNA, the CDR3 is TGTGCCAGCAGTTTAGAGGCGGGACCCCAAGAAACCCAGTACTTC. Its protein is CASSLEAGPQETQYF. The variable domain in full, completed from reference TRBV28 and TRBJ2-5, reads DVKVTQSSRYLVKRTGEKVFLECVQDMDHENMFWYRQDPGLGLRLIYFSYDVKMKEKGDIPEGYSVSREKKERFSLILESASTNQTSMYLCASSLEAGPQETQYFGPGTRLLVL.